This entry is about one T cell receptor (beta chain). The antigen it binds to is not known. Per-base quality was not reported, and no clone a single base away is much larger than it. These data belong to a study of graft-versus-host responses after intestinal transplantation (dated by TCRdb to the early 2020s). Concerning the study at large: Multivisceral, liver-intestinal, or isolated intestinal transplants were received by the recipients. To identify alloreactive clones, pre-transplant mixed lymphocyte reaction products were sequenced and then compared with unstimulated pre-transplant donor and recipient T cells. Donor T cell macrochimerism was defined as a peak of at least 4% donor T cells among recipient peripheral blood mononuclear cells. All recipients received anti-thymocyte globulin induction followed by maintenance tacrolimus and steroids for approximately 3 years. Bulk TCR-beta CDR3 sequencing was used to track graft-versus-host and host-versus-graft alloreactive T cell clones in the graft, circulation and bone marrow after intestinal transplantation. The cohort enrolled 24 intestinal transplant recipients, one of whom was a retransplant, and a few patients without pretransplant specimens were excluded. Instead of going to the commercial service, samples from a few later patients were sequenced in-house on an Illumina MiSeq and processed with MiXCR.

Preparation of the library involved the immunoSEQ multiplex PCR assay. For most patients, genomic DNA was isolated using the Qiagen DNeasy Blood and Tissue Kit and was shipped frozen to Adaptive Biotechnologies for TCR sequencing. Adaptive Biotechnologies carried out high-throughput TCR-beta CDR3 sequencing of genomic DNA for most patients. In the authors' own workflow: TCR sequencing data were retrieved from Adaptive's ImmunoSEQ software for 15 to 20 patients, whereas a few other patients were processed with MiXCR and VDJtools. CD4 versus CD8 sorting errors were corrected by removing sequences found in both subsets at a frequency ratio below 5:1. CDR3 nucleotide sequences shared between donor and recipient were removed because their origin could not be assigned. To be classed as alloreactive, a clone needed at least 2-fold expansion over unstimulated cells and a minimum CFSE-low frequency of 0.002% (template counts) or 0.001% (read counts). A clone was considered mappable if detected in the sequenced pre-transplant spleen, lymph node, or MLR CFSE-low populations of the donor or recipient. Cumulative frequency of alloreactive clones was calculated as a percentage of all sequences weighted by copy number. This immuneACCESS table, as held by TCRdb, lists in-frame sequences with V and J called but not all clones. Of the missing ones, under half trace to an unresolved V gene in checked studies; the others have no known cause. D and trimming were read from the DNA, whereas the V and J calls and clone size are those reported in that table. This sample has approximately 110,000 clones in its table, and just under 95% of those were observed once. Of the sample, under 1.5% falls within the top ten clones.

The meaning of the sample's time point label: cells obtained before transplantation from donor or recipient. CD3+CD4+ and CD3+CD8+ populations were FACS-sorted from unstimulated pre-transplant donor and recipient cells taken from spleen or lymph nodes. Study-level results and caveats: Early after transplant, peak levels of circulating GvH clones were associated with declines in HvG clones. Patients with donor T cell macrochimerism had high GvH to HvG T cell clonal ratios in their allografts. GvH clones were detected in recipient bone marrow, and some appeared earlier in ileal mucosa or blood, consistent with an intestinal mucosal origin. Conclusions were limited by the relatively low number and heterogeneity of intestinal transplant patients.

V is reduced by 0 bases and J by 0 bases, leaving a spacing of 7 bases between them. CDR1 is given as SGHRS and CDR2 as YFSETQ, both from the germline V gene. CDR3 length: 14 amino acids, cysteine to phenylalanine. Solely the CDR3 DNA is kept, with 42 bases framed from the first base. This sample comprised unstimulated CD8+ T cells sorted from spleen or lymph node cells, obtained before transplant. The rearrangement joined TRBV5-1 to TRBJ2-7; the D gene lacks a confident call. The sequence was collected from a human donor who was the organ donor for an intestinal transplant. The CDR3 amino acid sequence is: CASSLGIGSYEQYF. The bases read TGCGCCAGCAGCTTGGGTATCGGCTCCTACGAGCAGTACTTC.